The rows below give T cell receptor beta chains drawn from one sample of a study of blood T cell repertoires in COVID-19. TCRdb keeps only in-frame clones here, not all; method: immunoSEQ multiplex PCR. The sample lists about 220,000 clones, approximately 85% seen once, with 8% to 10% in the top ten. Sequencing was done on a sample of peripheral blood. The receptors here all came from a woman aged 80 or over with COVID-19, enrolled during active disease. Each CDR3 is given with its conserved first and last residue. D genes are given only for firm matches. The listing skips clone size in some rows; elsewhere it reads once, few, many or a size class.

len: 15; j_gene: TRBJ2-1; d_gene: -; v_gene: TRBV3-1/TRBV3-2; abundance: -; CDR3aa: CASIPRGGGGNEQFF; CDR3nt: TGTGCCAGCATCCCAAGGGGGGGCGGGGGCAATGAGCAGTTCTTC
len: 12; j_gene: TRBJ1-5; d_gene: -; v_gene: TRBV28; abundance: -; CDR3aa: CASRRFSQPQHF; CDR3nt: TGTGCCAGCAGGCGTTTTAGTCAGCCCCAGCATTTT
len: 13; j_gene: TRBJ1-4; d_gene: -; v_gene: TRBV28; abundance: -; CDR3aa: CASTAGEGEKLFF; CDR3nt: TGTGCCAGCACGGCAGGGGAGGGTGAAAAACTGTTTTTT
len: 15; j_gene: TRBJ1-1; d_gene: -; v_gene: TRBV5-1; abundance: -; CDR3aa: CASSEAGGRNTEAFF; CDR3nt: TGCGCCAGCAGCGAGGCGGGGGGCAGGAACACTGAAGCTTTCTTT
len: 13; j_gene: TRBJ1-1; d_gene: -; v_gene: TRBV5-1; abundance: -; CDR3aa: CASSFGMNTEAFF; CDR3nt: TGCGCCAGCAGCTTCGGGATGAACACTGAAGCTTTCTTT
len: 13; j_gene: TRBJ2-5; d_gene: -; v_gene: TRBV29-1; abundance: -; CDR3aa: CSVEDGSKETQYF; CDR3nt: TGCAGCGTGGAGGACGGCTCGAAAGAGACCCAGTACTTC
len: 15; j_gene: TRBJ2-7; d_gene: -; v_gene: TRBV19; abundance: -; CDR3aa: CASSLFLGSAGEQYF; CDR3nt: TGTGCCAGTAGTCTCTTTCTCGGGTCCGCGGGAGAGCAGTACTTC
len: 14; j_gene: TRBJ1-1; d_gene: -; v_gene: TRBV18; abundance: -; CDR3aa: CASSPLSSNTEAFF; CDR3nt: TGTGCCAGCTCACCACTGAGTTCTAACACTGAAGCTTTCTTT
len: 15; j_gene: TRBJ2-7; d_gene: TRBD2; v_gene: TRBV6-6; abundance: few; CDR3aa: CASSYSGTSAYEQYF; CDR3nt: TGTGCCAGCAGTTACTCCGGGACTAGCGCCTACGAGCAGTACTTC
len: 17; j_gene: TRBJ2-2; d_gene: -; v_gene: TRBV7-2; abundance: -; CDR3aa: CASSPRTQGRSTGELFF; CDR3nt: TGTGCCAGCAGCCCTAGAACTCAGGGGCGTAGCACCGGGGAGCTGTTTTTT
len: 15; j_gene: TRBJ2-1; d_gene: TRBD1; v_gene: TRBV18; abundance: -; CDR3aa: CASSQGTGTWNEQFF; CDR3nt: TGTGCCAGCTCGCAGGGGACAGGGACGTGGAATGAGCAGTTCTTC